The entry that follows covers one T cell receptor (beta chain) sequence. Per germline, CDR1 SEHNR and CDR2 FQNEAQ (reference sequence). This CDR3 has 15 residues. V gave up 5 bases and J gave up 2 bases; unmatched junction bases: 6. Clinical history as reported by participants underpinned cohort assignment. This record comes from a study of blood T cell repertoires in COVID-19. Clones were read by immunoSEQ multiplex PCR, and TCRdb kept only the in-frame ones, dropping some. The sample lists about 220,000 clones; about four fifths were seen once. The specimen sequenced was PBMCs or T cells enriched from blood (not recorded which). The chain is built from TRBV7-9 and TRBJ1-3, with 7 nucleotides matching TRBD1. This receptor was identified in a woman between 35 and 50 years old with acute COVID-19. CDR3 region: CASSPRQGAGNTIYF. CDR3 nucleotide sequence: TGTGCCAGCAGCCCGAGACAGGGAGCTGGAAACACCATATATTTT.